The present T cell receptor (beta chain) was sequenced within a study of blood T cell repertoires in COVID-19. In the study overall: Collection of acute and convalescent COVID-19 samples took place in the United States, Italy and Spain. PBMCs, B-cell-depleted T cells, or T cells were the source of the cDNA or gDNA that made up the material.

In the authors' workflow: Counts of nucleated cells, estimated from reference gene primer amplification, were obtained. Profiled with immunoSEQ multiplex PCR; TCRdb holds only in-frame clones, not every one. The DNA gave D and trimming, while V, J and clone size come from that table. This table holds around 110,000 clones, under 85% found once. V lost 5 bases to trimming and J lost 3 bases, with 11 bases between them. The CDR3 consists of 13 residues. Germline assignment: CDR1 SNHLY and CDR2 FYNNEI. The receptor comes from a woman in her sixties or seventies with acute or convalescent COVID-19. Source material: peripheral blood. The chain joins TRBV2 to TRBJ2-7; D may be TRBD2 (6 bases). As DNA, the CDR3 is TGTGCCAGCAGTCGGGACTCCAACTACGAGCAGTACTTC. This encodes CASSRDSNYEQYF. Using reference TRBV2 and TRBJ2-7 for the parts outside the CDR3, the full variable domain is EPEVTQTPSHQVTQMGQEVILRCVPISNHLYFYWYRQILGQKVEFLVSFYNNEISEKSEIFDDQFSVERPDGSNFTLKIRSTKLEDSAMYFCASSRDSNYEQYFGPGTRLTVT.